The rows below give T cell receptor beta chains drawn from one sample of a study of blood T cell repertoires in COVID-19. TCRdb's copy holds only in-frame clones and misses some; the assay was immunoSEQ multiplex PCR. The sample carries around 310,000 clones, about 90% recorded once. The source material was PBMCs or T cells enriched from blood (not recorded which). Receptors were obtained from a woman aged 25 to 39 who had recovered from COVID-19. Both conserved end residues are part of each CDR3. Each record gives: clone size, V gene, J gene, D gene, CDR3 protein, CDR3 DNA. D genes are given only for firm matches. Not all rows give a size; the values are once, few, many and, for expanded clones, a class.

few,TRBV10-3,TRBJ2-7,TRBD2,CAIGTSGPYEQYF,TGTGCCATCGGAACTAGCGGACCCTACGAGCAGTACTTC
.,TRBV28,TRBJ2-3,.,CASSLQVGRVTDTQYF,TGTGCCAGCAGTTTACAGGTCGGGCGGGTCACAGATACGCAGTATTTT
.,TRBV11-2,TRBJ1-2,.,CASSFGSYGYTF,TGTGCCAGCAGCTTCGGGAGCTATGGCTACACCTTC
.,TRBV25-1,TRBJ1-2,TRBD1,CASRQTGYGYTF,TGTGCCAGCAGACAGACAGGGTACGGCTACACCTTC
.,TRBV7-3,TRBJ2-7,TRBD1,CASSRGQAYEQYF,TGTGCCAGCAGCCGGGGACAGGCCTACGAGCAGTACTTC
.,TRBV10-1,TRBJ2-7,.,CASSDADEQYF,TGCGCCAGCAGTGACGCGGACGAGCAGTACTTC
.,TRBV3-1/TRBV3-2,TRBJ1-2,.,CASSPTITQGPYGYTF,TGTGCCAGCAGCCCGACAATTACCCAGGGGCCCTATGGCTACACCTTC
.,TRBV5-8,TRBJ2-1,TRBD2,CASSFGTSGYNEQFF,TGTGCCAGCAGCTTTGGGACTAGCGGATACAATGAGCAGTTCTTC
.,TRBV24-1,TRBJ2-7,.,CATGDGSAEGLDEQYF,TGTGCCACTGGGGACGGATCTGCGGAGGGTTTGGACGAGCAGTACTTC
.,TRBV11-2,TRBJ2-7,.,CASSSFGHHLWYEQYF,TGTGCCAGCAGCTCCTTTGGCCACCACCTCTGGTACGAGCAGTACTTC
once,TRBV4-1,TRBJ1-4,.,CASSPPGGRGEKLFF,TGCGCCAGCAGCCCCCCCGGGGGGAGGGGTGAAAAACTGTTTTTT
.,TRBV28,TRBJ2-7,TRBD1,CASSLGTGTYEQYF,TGTGCCAGCAGTTTAGGGACAGGCACCTACGAGCAGTACTTC
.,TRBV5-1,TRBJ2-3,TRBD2,CASSSPSGTRRDTQYF,TGCGCCAGCAGCTCACCATCCGGGACTAGAAGAGATACGCAGTATTTT
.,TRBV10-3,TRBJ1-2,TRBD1,CAISGQGPTFYGYTF,TGTGCCATCTCCGGACAGGGACCAACCTTCTATGGCTACACCTTC
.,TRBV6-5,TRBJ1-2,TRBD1,CASKKFRGQGYGYTF,TGTGCCAGCAAGAAATTTAGGGGACAGGGTTATGGCTACACCTTC
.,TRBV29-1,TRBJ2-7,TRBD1,CSVIDRGYYEQYF,TGCAGCGTTATCGACAGGGGGTATTACGAGCAGTACTTC
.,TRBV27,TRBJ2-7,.,CASSLRQSYEQYF,TGTGCCAGCAGTTTACGACAGAGCTACGAGCAGTACTTC
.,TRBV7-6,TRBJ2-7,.,CASSSGGLAEQYF,TGTGCCAGCAGCTCCGGGGGGCTTGCCGAGCAGTACTTC
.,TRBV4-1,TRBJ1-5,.,CASSQDGGRGGNQPQHF,TGCGCCAGCAGCCAAGATGGGGGCAGGGGTGGTAATCAGCCCCAGCATTTT
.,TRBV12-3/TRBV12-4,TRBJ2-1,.,CASRPGVPAEQFF,TGTGCCAGCCGCCCAGGTGTGCCCGCTGAGCAGTTCTTC
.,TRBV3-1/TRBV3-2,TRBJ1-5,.,CASSRSSNQPQHF,TGTGCCAGCAGCCGGAGCTCCAATCAGCCCCAGCATTTT
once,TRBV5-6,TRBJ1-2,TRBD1,CASSFEDRAAYTF,TGTGCCAGCAGCTTTGAGGACAGGGCGGCCTACACCTTC
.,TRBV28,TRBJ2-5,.,CASSQEVAGDGTQYF,TGTGCCAGCAGCCAGGAGGTCGCAGGGGACGGGACCCAGTACTTC
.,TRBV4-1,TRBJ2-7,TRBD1,CASSQGDRGPNSYEQYF,TGCGCCAGCAGCCAAGGGGATAGGGGGCCAAACTCCTACGAGCAGTACTTC
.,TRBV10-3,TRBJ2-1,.,CATSGGEQFF,TGTGCCACCTCCGGGGGAGAGCAGTTCTTC
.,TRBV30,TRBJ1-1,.,CAWMGLVMNTEAFF,TGTGCCTGGATGGGGCTCGTCATGAACACTGAAGCTTTCTTT
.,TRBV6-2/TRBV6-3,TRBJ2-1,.,CASSYYVGARDEQFF,TGTGCCAGCAGTTACTACGTGGGAGCGAGGGATGAGCAGTTCTTC
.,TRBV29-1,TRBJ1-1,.,CSVGSRNTEAFF,TGCAGCGTTGGGTCCAGGAACACTGAAGCTTTCTTT
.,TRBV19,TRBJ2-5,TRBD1,CASSIIGTVEETQYF,TGTGCCAGTAGTATAATAGGGACAGTAGAAGAGACCCAGTACTTC
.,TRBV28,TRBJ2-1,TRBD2,CASSLWVSGRTYNEQFF,TGTGCCAGCAGTTTATGGGTTAGCGGGAGGACATACAATGAGCAGTTCTTC
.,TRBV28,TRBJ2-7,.,CASSFSGNGNEQYF,TGTGCCAGCAGTTTCTCCGGGAACGGTAACGAGCAGTACTTC
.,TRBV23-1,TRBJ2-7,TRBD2,CASSQSTLAGGSYEQYF,TGCGCCAGCAGTCAATCGACACTAGCGGGAGGCTCCTACGAGCAGTACTTC
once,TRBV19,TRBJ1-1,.,CASSLDRRAFF,TGTGCCAGTAGTCTGGACAGAAGGGCTTTCTTT
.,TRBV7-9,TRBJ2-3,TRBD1,CASSFGQVTDTQYF,TGTGCCAGCAGCTTTGGACAGGTGACAGATACGCAGTATTTT
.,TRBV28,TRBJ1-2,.,CASSSDNYGYTF,TGTGCCAGCAGTTCAGATAACTATGGCTACACCTTC
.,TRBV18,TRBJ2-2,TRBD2,CASSPMAGGPAGELFF,TGTGCCAGCTCACCAATGGCGGGAGGGCCTGCCGGGGAGCTGTTTTTT
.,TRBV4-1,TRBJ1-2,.,CASSQVEAADSVYGYTF,TGCGCCAGCAGCCAAGTTGAGGCCGCGGACAGTGTCTATGGCTACACCTTC
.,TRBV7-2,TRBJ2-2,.,CASSLAPGITGELFF,TGTGCCAGCAGCTTAGCGCCAGGGATCACCGGGGAGCTGTTTTTT
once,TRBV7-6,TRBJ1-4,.,CASSQRRDNEKLFF,TGTGCCAGCTCCCAAAGGAGGGATAATGAAAAACTGTTTTTT
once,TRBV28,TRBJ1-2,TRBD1,CASSSPEAGGYGYTF,TGTGCCAGCAGTTCCCCGGAAGCAGGGGGCTACGGCTACACCTTC
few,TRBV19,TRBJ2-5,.,CASSINREETQYF,TGTGCCAGTAGTATAAACAGGGAAGAGACCCAGTACTTC
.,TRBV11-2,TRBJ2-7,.,CASSSYRQDEQYF,TGTGCCAGCAGCTCCTATAGACAGGACGAGCAGTACTTC
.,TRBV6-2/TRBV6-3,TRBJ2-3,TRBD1,CASSKLRTGEPGTDTQYF,TGTGCCAGCAGTAAACTACGGACAGGGGAGCCTGGCACAGATACGCAGTATTTT
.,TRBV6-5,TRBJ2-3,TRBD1,CASRSTGGSTDTQYF,TGTGCCAGCAGGAGTACAGGGGGTAGCACAGATACGCAGTATTTT
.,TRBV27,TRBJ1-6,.,CASRYGQKFPSPLHF,TGTGCCAGCCGCTACGGACAGAAGTTTCCCTCACCCCTCCACTTT
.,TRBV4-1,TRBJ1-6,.,CASSQETGIHNSPLHF,TGCGCCAGCAGCCAAGAGACAGGAATTCATAATTCACCCCTCCACTTT
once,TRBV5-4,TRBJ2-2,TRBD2,CASSPGLAGGMNTGELFF,TGTGCCAGCAGCCCGGGACTAGCGGGAGGGATGAACACCGGGGAGCTGTTTTTT
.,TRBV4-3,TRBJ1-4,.,CASSPTFATNEKLFF,TGCGCCAGCAGCCCTACCTTTGCAACTAATGAAAAACTGTTTTTT
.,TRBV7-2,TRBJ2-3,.,CASSLARRTGNPSTDTQYF,TGTGCCAGCAGCTTAGCGCGGAGGACTGGTAACCCTAGCACAGATACGCAGTATTTT
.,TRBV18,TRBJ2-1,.,CASSPWGGPRIGQFF,TGTGCCAGCTCACCATGGGGGGGGCCCAGGATTGGGCAGTTCTTC
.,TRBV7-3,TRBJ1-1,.,CASSLAQNTEAFF,TGTGCCAGCAGCTTAGCACAGAACACTGAAGCTTTCTTT
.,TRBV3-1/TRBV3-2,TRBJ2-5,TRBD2,CASSQGSGRFTQYF,TGTGCCAGCAGCCAAGGAAGCGGGAGGTTCACCCAGTACTTC
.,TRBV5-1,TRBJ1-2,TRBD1,CASSFVDRRVYGYTF,TGCGCCAGCAGCTTCGTGGACAGGAGAGTCTATGGCTACACCTTC
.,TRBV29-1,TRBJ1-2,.,CSVLISGVYGYTF,TGCAGCGTTCTAATTTCAGGGGTCTATGGCTACACCTTC
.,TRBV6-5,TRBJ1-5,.,CASVSVYSNQPQHF,TGTGCCTCGGTCAGCGTCTATAGCAATCAGCCCCAGCATTTT
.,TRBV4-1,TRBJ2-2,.,CASSQDRQAGELFF,TGCGCCAGCAGCCAAGACCGACAGGCCGGGGAGCTGTTTTTT
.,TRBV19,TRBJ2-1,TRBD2,CASSMILAGSPYNEQFF,TGTGCCAGTAGTATGATACTAGCGGGGTCTCCCTACAATGAGCAGTTCTTC